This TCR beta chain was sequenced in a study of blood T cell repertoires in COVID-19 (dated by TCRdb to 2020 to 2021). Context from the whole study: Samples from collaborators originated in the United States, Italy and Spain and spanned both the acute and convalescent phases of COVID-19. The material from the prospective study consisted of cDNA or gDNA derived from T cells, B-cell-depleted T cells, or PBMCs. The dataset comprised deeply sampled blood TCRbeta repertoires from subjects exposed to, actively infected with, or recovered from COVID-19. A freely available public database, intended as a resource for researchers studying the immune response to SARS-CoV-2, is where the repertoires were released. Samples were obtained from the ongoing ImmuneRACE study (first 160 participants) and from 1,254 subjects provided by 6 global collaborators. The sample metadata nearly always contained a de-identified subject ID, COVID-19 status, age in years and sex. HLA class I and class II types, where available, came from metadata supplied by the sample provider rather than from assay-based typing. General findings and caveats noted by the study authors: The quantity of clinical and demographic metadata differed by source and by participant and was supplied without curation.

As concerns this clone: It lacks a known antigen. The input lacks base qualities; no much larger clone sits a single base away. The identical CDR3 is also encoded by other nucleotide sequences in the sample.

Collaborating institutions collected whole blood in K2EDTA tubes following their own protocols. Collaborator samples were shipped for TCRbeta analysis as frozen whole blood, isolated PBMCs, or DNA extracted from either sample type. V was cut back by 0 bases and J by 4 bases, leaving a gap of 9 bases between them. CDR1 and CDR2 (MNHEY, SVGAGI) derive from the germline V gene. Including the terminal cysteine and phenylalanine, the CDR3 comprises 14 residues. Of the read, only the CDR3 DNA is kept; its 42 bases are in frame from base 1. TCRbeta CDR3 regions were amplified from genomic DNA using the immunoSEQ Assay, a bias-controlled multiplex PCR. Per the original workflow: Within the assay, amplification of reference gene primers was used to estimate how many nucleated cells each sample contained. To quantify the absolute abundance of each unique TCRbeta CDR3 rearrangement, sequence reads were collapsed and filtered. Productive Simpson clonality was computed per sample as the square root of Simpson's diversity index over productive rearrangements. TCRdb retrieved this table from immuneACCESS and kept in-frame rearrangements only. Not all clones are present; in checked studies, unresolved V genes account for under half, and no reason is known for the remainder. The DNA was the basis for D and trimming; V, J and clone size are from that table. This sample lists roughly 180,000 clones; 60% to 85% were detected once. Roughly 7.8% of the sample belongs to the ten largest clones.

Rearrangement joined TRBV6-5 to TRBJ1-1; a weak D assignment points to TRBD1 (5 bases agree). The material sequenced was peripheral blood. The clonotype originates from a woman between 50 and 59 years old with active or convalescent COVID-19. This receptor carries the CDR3 CASSYSGGTTEAFF. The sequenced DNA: TGTGCCAGCAGTTACTCCGGGGGGACCACTGAAGCTTTCTTT.